Reported below is one T cell receptor (beta chain). Its antigen is unidentified. Generation of TCR cDNA used 5'RACE template switching (which added a universal primer site and UMIs). Each CDR3 protein is one row after TCRdb ran MiXCR on the 5' RACE reads. The sample records about 400,000 distinct CDR3 sequences, around 6.4% being singletons. This sample is part of a study of T cells after yellow fever vaccination. Findings and caveats of the study: Contaminants from the bulk population, in the form of abundant clonotypes, could be found in FACS-sorted repertoires. Across the CD4 and CD8 compartments, a small share of clonotypes was present in both. Though it reached lower strength, the secondary response hit its peak faster, day 5 versus 15.

Trimming took off 5 bases at V and 0 bases at J, with 16 bases between the two ends. The CDR3 consists of 15 residues. Germline V gives CDR1 DFQATT, CDR2 SNEGSKA (reference sequence). The source of this sequence is a young man who received the YFV17D yellow fever vaccine. The starting material was PBMCs, obtained 5 days after the yellow fever booster vaccination. The gene calls are TRBV20-1 and TRBJ2-5; D is perhaps TRBD2 (6 bases). CDR3 DNA: TGCAGTGCTGCATCTAGCGTTAACTACCAAGAGACCCAGTACTTC. Encoded protein: CSAASSVNYQETQYF.